Presented here are 16 T cell receptor beta chains from one specimen sequenced in a study of monozygotic twins with inflammatory bowel disease. TCRdb derives one entry per CDR3 protein from the 5' RACE reads, leaving out DNA. The sample's table shows about 160,000 distinct CDR3 sequences. Input material: blood. Every receptor here comes from a human donor with ulcerative colitis or Crohn's disease, or a healthy co-twin of an affected twin (not recorded which).

The chain joins TRBV6-6 to TRBJ2-2; with no DNA, the TCRdb D assignment of TRBD1 cannot be verified. CDR3 size: 13 residues. The germline CDR1 and CDR2 sequences are MNHNY and SVGAGI (reference sequence). The CDR3 here is CASQDRPTGELFF.

The V and J genes are TRBV5-6 and TRBJ2-1; TCRdb calls TRBD2, which cannot be checked without DNA. This CDR3 has 15 amino acids. Germline V CDR1 and CDR2: SGHDT, YYEEEE. The CDR3 here is CASSLEGLAGSRRFF.

The chain joins TRBV7-2 to TRBJ2-7. The CDR3 contains 16 residues. Germline values: CDR1 SGHTA, CDR2 FQGNSA. CDR3 region: CASSLVGQGGSYEQYF.

The chain joins TRBV24-1 to TRBJ2-1; TCRdb returns TRBD2, unconfirmable since there is no DNA. CDR1 KGHDR and CDR2 SFDVKD come from the germline V gene. The CDR3 covers 15 residues. CDR3 sequence: CATSPHYGEKREQFF.

CDR3 sequence: CSATPGLAGDTSYNEQFF. The chain has TRBV20-1 and TRBJ2-1; TCRdb selects TRBD2, and the lack of DNA leaves this call unchecked. The V gene's germline CDR1 is DFQATT and CDR2 SNEGSKA (reference sequence). This CDR3 is 18 amino acids long.

The rearrangement links TRBV12-3 or TRBV12-4 to TRBJ1-6; the D gene TCRdb calls, TRBD1, cannot be checked with no DNA. The CDR3 loop spans 14 amino acids. The CDR3 loop is CASSFRDSDSPLHF.

The chain combines TRBV28 with TRBJ1-5. CDR3 length: 17 residues. CDR1 is MDHEN, CDR2 SYDVKM, per germline. CDR3 region: CASSPPLGSGGNQPQHF.

The chain combines TRBV14 with TRBJ1-2; TCRdb lists TRBD1, though no DNA is available to test this call. In germline, CDR1 is SGHDN, CDR2 FVKESK. The CDR3 length is 19 residues. The CDR3 sequence: CASSQDLNLILGPNYGYTF.

The chain carries TRBV7-9 and TRBJ1-6; checking the TCRdb D call of TRBD1 is not possible without DNA. CDR1 is SEHNR and CDR2 is FQNEAQ in the germline V gene (reference sequence). The CDR3 totals 14 residues. The CDR3 spells CASSLARQGAPLHF.

The chain carries TRBV29-1 and TRBJ1-1; TCRdb lists TRBD1, though no DNA is available to test this call. Germline CDR1 SQVTM, CDR2 ANQGSEA. This CDR3 region has 13 residues. The CDR3 here is CSVERGMNTEAFF.

The gene calls are TRBV15 and TRBJ2-6; TCRdb gives TRBD1 as the D gene, but with no DNA this cannot be confirmed. This CDR3 spans 17 amino acids. Germline lookup yields CDR1 LNHNV and CDR2 YYDKDF (reference sequence). CDR3 residues: CATSKQGGISGANVLTF.

The J gene is TRBJ2-1, the V gene TRBV12-3 or TRBV12-4; there is no DNA to check the TCRdb D call of TRBD2. CDR3 length equals 12 residues. The chain's CDR3 is CASSRLAGEQFF.

This chain links TRBV12-3 or TRBV12-4 with TRBJ1-2; TCRdb reports TRBD1, a call that lacks DNA to check it against. The length of the CDR3 is 16 residues. The CDR3 protein is CASSFSRGQGNYGYTF.

This chain links TRBV5-1 with TRBJ2-1; TCRdb outputs TRBD2, but without DNA this stays unchecked. Germline assignment: CDR1 SGHRS and CDR2 YFSETQ. The CDR3 length is 14 residues. The chain's CDR3 is CASSSVAGGHEQFF.

The chain recombines TRBV7-8 with TRBJ2-7; the D call from TCRdb, TRBD1, cannot be confirmed without DNA. CDR3 size: 13 residues. Germline CDR1 and CDR2: SGHVS and FQNEAQ. This chain's CDR3 is CASSFRQYGEQYF.

The V and J genes are TRBV5-6 and TRBJ2-3; TCRdb's D call of TRBD1 is untestable without DNA. This CDR3 is built from 16 residues. CDR1 is SGHDT and CDR2 is YYEEEE in the germline V gene. The CDR3 region is CASSPKNREDADTQYF.